This T cell receptor (beta chain) was sequenced in a study of T cell clusters in autoimmune cytopenias. The CDR3 length is 16 residues. The germline V gene has CDR1 GTSNPN and CDR2 SVGIG (reference sequence). TRB was amplified from about 260 ng of peripheral blood genomic DNA per sample. One tube held mixed TRB-A and TRB-B primer pools for touch-down PCR. One entry per CDR3 protein, without DNA, is what TCRdb gives after re-calling the multiplex PCR reads. The sample holds about 15,000 distinct CDR3 sequences. These data were also filed under a second study, of T cell repertoires in aging, cancer and after chemotherapy. That source notes: Healthy donors lost TCR diversity with age mainly through richness, cancer patients through richness and evenness.

This clonotype was sampled from a human donor in good health. The specimen was peripheral blood. The chain links TRBV30 to TRBJ2-7; TCRdb's D call of TRBD2 is untestable without DNA. The CDR3 is CAWSVRRLAGAGEQYF.